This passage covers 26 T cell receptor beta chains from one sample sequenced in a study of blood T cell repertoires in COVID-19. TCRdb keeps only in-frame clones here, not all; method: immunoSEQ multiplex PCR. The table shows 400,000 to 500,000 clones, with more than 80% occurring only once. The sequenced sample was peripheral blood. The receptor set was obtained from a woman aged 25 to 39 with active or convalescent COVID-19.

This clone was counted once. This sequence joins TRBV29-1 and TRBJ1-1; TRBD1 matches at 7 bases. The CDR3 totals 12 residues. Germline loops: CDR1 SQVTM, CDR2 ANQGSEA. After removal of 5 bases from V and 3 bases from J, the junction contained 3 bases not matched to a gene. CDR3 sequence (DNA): TGCAGCGTTTTCAGGGGGGACACTGAAGCTTTCTTT. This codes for CSVFRGDTEAFF. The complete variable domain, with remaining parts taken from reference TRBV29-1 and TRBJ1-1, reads SAVISQKPSRDICQRGTSLTIQCQVDSQVTMMFWYRQQPGQSLTLIATANQGSEATYESGFVIDKFPISRPNLTFSTLTVSNMSPEDSSIYLCSVFRGDTEAFFGQGTRLTVV.

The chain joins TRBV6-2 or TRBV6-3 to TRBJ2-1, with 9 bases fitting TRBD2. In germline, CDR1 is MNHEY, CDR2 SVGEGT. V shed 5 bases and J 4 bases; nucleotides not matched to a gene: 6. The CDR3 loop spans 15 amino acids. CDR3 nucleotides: TGTGCCAGCAGTCATCCTCTAGCGGGATACAATGAGCAGTTCTTC. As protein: CASSHPLAGYNEQFF.

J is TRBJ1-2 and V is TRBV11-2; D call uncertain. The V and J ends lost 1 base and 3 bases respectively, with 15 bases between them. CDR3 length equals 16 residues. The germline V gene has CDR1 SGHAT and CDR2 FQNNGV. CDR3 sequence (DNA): TGTGCCAGCAGCTTAGGATTGAATCATGGAGACTATGGCTACACCTTC. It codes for CASSLGLNHGDYGYTF.

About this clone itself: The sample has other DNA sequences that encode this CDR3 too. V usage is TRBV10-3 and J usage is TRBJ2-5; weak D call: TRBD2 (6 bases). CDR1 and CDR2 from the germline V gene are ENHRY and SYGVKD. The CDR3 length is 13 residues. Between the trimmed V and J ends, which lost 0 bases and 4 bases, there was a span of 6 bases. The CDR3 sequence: CAISESGGETQYF. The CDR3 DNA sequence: TGTGCCATCAGTGAGTCGGGGGGAGAGACCCAGTACTTC.

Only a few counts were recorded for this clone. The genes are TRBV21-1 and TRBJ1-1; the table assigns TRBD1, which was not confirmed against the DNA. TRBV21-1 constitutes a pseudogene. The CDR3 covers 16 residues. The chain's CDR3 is CASSKADSKLNTEAFF. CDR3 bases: TGTGCCAGCAGCAAAGCGGACAGTAAATTGAACACTGAAGCTTTCTTT.

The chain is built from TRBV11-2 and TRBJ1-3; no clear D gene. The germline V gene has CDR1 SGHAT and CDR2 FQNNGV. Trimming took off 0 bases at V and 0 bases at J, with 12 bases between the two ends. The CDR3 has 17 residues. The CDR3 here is CASSLDLRPPSGNTIYF. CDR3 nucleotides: TGTGCCAGCAGCTTAGATCTCAGGCCGCCCTCTGGAAACACCATATATTTT.

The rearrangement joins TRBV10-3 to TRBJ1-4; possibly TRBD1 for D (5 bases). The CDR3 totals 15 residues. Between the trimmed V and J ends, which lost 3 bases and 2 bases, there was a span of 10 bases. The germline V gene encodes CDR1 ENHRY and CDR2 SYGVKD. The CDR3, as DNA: TGTGCCATCAGTGATGGCGCAGGGACTAATGAAAAACTGTTTTTT. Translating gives CAISDGAGTNEKLFF.

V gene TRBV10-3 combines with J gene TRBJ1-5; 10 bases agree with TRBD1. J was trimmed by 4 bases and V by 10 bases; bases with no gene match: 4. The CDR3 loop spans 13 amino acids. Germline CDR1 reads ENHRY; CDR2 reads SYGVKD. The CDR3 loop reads CANRQGANQPQHF. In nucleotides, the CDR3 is TGTGCCAACCGACAGGGGGCGAATCAGCCCCAGCATTTT.

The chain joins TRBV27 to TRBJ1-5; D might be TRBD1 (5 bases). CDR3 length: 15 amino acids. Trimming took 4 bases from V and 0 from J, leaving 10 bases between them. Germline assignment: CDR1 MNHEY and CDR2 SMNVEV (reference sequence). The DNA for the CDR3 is TGTGCCAGCAGTTCCACAGGTTATAGCAATCAGCCCCAGCATTTT. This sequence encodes CASSSTGYSNQPQHF.

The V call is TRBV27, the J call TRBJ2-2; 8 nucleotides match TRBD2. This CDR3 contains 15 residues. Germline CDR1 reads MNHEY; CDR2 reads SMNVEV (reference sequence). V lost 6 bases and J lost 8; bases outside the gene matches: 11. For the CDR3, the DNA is TGTGCCAGCAGCCCTCGGGGGGGGCGAATAGGGGAGCTGTTTTTT. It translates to CASSPRGGRIGELFF.

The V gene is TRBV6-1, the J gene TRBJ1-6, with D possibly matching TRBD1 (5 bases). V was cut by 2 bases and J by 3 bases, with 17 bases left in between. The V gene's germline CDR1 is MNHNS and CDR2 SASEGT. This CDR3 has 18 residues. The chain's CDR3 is CASSETGTLSRYNSPLHF. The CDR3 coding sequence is TGTGCCAGCAGTGAAACAGGAACCCTTTCACGCTATAATTCACCCCTCCACTTT.

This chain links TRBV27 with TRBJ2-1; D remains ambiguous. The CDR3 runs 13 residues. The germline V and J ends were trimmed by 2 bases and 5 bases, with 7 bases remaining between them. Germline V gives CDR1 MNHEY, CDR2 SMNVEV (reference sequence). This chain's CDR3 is CASSLLGNNEQFF. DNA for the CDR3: TGTGCCAGCAGTTTACTAGGAAACAATGAGCAGTTCTTC.

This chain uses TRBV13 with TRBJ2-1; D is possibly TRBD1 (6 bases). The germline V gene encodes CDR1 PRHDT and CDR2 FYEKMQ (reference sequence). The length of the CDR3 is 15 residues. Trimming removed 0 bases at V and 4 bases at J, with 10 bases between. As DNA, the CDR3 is TGTGCCAGCAGCTTAGGCCGCCAGGGGTACAATGAGCAGTTCTTC. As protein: CASSLGRQGYNEQFF.

The CDR3 reads CASSEVGQRIGGYTF. As DNA, the CDR3 is TGTGCCAGCAGTGAAGTTGGACAGAGGATAGGCGGCTACACCTTC. V and J are TRBV2 and TRBJ1-2; perhaps TRBD1 as D (6 bases). CDR3 size: 15 residues. The V gene lost 1 base and the J gene lost 8 bases, with 17 bases spanning the gap. Germline V gives CDR1 SNHLY, CDR2 FYNNEI.

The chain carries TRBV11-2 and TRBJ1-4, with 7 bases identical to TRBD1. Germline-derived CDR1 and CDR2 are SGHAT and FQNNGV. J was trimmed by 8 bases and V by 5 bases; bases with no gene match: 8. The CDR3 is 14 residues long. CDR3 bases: TGTGCCAGCAGCCCGAGGGGGCCAGGGGAAAAACTGTTTTTT. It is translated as CASSPRGPGEKLFF.

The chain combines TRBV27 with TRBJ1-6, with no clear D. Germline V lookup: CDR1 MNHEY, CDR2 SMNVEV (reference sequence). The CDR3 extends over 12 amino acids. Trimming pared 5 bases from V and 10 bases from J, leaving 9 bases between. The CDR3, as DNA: TGTGCCAGCAGTCCCCCCGGGTCACCCCTCCACTTT. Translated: CASSPPGSPLHF.

The CDR3 protein is CASSQAHARIAEAFF. CDR3 in DNA: TGTGCCAGCAGCCAGGCACACGCTCGAATCGCTGAAGCTTTCTTT. The gene calls are TRBV14 and TRBJ1-1; no reliable D call. V was cut by 3 bases and J by 6 bases, with 17 bases left in between. The germline gives CDR1 SGHDN, CDR2 FVKESK. The CDR3 contains 15 residues.

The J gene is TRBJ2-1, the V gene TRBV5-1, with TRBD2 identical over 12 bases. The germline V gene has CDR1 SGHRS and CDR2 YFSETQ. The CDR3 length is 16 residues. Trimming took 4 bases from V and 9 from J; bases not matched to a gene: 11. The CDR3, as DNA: TGCGCCAGCAGCCCGCTAGGACTAGCGGGAAACACTGAGCAGTTCTTC. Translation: CASSPLGLAGNTEQFF. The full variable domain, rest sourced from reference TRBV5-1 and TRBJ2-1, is KAGVTQTPRYLIKTRGQQVTLSCSPISGHRSVSWYQQTPGQGLQFLFEYFSETQRNKGNFPGRFSGRQFSNSRSEMNVSTLELGDSALYLCASSPLGLAGNTEQFFGPGTRLTVL.

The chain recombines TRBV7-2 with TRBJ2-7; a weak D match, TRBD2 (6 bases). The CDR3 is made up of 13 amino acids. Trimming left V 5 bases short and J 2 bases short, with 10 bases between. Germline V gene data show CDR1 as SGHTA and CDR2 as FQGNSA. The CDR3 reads CASSPEGPYEQYF. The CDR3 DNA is TGTGCCAGCAGCCCGGAGGGCCCCTACGAGCAGTACTTC.

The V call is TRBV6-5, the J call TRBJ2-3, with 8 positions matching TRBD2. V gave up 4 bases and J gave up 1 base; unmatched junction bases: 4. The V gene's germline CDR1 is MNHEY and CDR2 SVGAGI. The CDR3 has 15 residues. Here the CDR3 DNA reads TGTGCCAGCAGTTTCTCGCGGGGGGGCACAGATACGCAGTATTTT. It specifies CASSFSRGGTDTQYF.

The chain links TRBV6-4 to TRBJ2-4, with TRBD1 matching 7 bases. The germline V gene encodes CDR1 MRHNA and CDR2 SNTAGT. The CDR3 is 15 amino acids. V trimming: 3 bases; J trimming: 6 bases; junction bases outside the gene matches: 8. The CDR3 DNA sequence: TGTGCCAGCAGTGAAGGTAGGGACAGCCTAAACATTCAGTACTTC. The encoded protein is CASSEGRDSLNIQYF.

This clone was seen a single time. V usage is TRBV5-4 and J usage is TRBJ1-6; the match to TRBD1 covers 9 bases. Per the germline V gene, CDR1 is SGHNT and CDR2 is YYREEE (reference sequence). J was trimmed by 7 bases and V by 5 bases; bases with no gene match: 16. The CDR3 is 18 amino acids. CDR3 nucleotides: TGTGCCAGCAGTTCTTGGCCCCCCCGGGACAGGGTAAATTCACCCCTCCACTTT. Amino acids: CASSSWPPRDRVNSPLHF.

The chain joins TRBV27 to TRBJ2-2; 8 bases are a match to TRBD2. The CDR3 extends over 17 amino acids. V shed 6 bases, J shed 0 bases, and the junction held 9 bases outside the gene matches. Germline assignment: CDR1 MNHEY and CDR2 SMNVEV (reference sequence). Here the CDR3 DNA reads TGTGCCAGCAGGAAACCGGGACTAGGCACGAACACCGGGGAGCTGTTTTTT. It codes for CASRKPGLGTNTGELFF.

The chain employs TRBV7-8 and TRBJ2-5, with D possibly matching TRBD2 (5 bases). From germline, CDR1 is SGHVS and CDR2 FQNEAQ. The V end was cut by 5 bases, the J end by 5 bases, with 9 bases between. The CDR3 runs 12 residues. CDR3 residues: CASSPPGETQYF. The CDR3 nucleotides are TGTGCCAGCAGCCCCCCGGGGGAGACCCAGTACTTC.

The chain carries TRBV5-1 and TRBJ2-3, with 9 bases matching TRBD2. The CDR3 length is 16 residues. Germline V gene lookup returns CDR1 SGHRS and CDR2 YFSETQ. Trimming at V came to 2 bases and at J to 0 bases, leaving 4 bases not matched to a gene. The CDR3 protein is CASSLVLAGSTDTQYF. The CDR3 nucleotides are TGCGCCAGCAGCTTAGTCCTAGCGGGAAGCACAGATACGCAGTATTTT.

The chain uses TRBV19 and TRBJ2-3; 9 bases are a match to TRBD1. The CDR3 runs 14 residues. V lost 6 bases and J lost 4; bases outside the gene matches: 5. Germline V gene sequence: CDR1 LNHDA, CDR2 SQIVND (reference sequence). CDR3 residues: CASRLTGGADTQYF. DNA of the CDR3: TGTGCCAGTAGGCTTACAGGGGGCGCAGATACGCAGTATTTT.